This T cell receptor beta chain was observed in a study of OX40 agonist ivuxolimab in advanced cancers. TCRdb's table, derived via immunoSEQ multiplex PCR, lists solely in-frame clones and lacks some. This sample has over 55,000 clones, with roughly nine tenths found just once. The CDR3 covers 14 residues. V dropped 0 bases and J dropped 4 bases, with 8 bases sitting between them. Germline V gene sequence: CDR1 SGHRS, CDR2 YFSETQ. Study-level points and caveats: At 0.1-3.0 mg/kg, partial responders had clonal expansion among the lowest observed. Among the nonresponders, some also had low normalized T-cell clonal expansion.

Details on this clone: Its antigen is not identified.

The receptor comes from an adult with an advanced solid tumor such as melanoma, head and neck, liver or kidney cancer. The V and J genes are TRBV5-1 and TRBJ1-5; tentatively, D is TRBD1 (5 bases). The material was CD4+ or CD8+ T cells sorted from blood, obtained in a trial of the OX40 agonist ivuxolimab. The CDR3 is CASSLGGQNQPQHF. CDR3 nucleotides: TGCGCCAGCAGCTTGGGGGGCCAGAATCAGCCCCAGCATTTT.